Below, 25 T cell receptor beta chains from the same sample are listed, as sequenced in a study of vaccination and CD4 T cells after COVID-19. No antigen has been assigned to these receptors. Sequence data for DNA of cultured CD4+ T cells were generated by the Oncomine TCR Beta short-read assay. TCRdb re-called the PCR reads through MiXCR, storing one row per CDR3 protein. In the table there are fewer than 20,000 distinct CDR3 sequences, nearly 55% of which are singletons. Noted treatment: approximately nine-day PBMC culture with coronavirus spike peptide pools or control peptides (ViraFEST assay). The specimen was CD4+ T cells from blood, cultured in vitro, collected before SARS-CoV-2 vaccination. All receptors derive from a human donor who had recovered from COVID-19.

The V call is TRBV20-1, the J call TRBJ2-3, with 11 bases identical to TRBD2. The CDR3 length is 14 residues. Germline CDR1 and CDR2: DFQATT and SNEGSKA (reference sequence). V was pared by 6 bases and J by 4 bases, with 6 bases of the junction left unmatched. The CDR3 is CSALLAGGADTQYF. CDR3 bases: TGCAGTGCCCTGCTAGCGGGAGGAGCAGATACGCAGTATTTT.

This clonotype was picked up a small number of times. This sequence joins TRBV19 and TRBJ1-2, with 7 positions matching TRBD1. The CDR3 runs 14 residues. Trimming cost V 3 bases and J 8 bases; bases outside gene matches: 9. Germline CDR1 is LNHDA and CDR2 is SQIVND (reference sequence). CDR3 in amino acids: CASSMSQGDRGYTF. Here the CDR3 DNA reads TGTGCCAGTAGTATGAGCCAGGGGGATCGGGGCTACACCTTC. Looking up the rest from reference TRBV19 and TRBJ1-2 gives the full variable domain: DGGITQSPKYLFRKEGQNVTLSCEQNLNHDAMYWYRQDPGQGLRLIYYSQIVNDFQKGDIAEGYSVSREKKESFPLTVTSAQKNPTAFYLCASSMSQGDRGYTFGSGTRLTVV.

This chain joins TRBV20-1 and TRBJ2-7; D possibly matches TRBD1 or TRBD2 (5 bases each). CDR1 is DFQATT, CDR2 SNEGSKA, per germline (reference sequence). Trimming stripped 2 bases from V and 5 bases from J, with 10 bases between. CDR3 length: 12 amino acids. CDR3 amino acids: CSARRGHDEQYF. The CDR3 nucleotides are TGCAGTGCTAGACGGGGCCATGACGAGCAGTACTTC.

The rearrangement joins TRBV28 to TRBJ2-7, with D uncertain. V lost 8 bases to trimming and J lost 3 bases, with 17 bases between them. Per the germline V gene, CDR1 is MDHEN and CDR2 is SYDVKM. This CDR3 has 14 residues. The CDR3 coding sequence is TGTGCCAGCGAAACGACGGGCCGATACTACGAGCAGTACTTC. Protein: CASETTGRYYEQYF.

The V and J genes are TRBV7-9 and TRBJ2-1; D is ambiguous. Germline-derived CDR1 and CDR2 are SEHNR and FQNEAQ (reference sequence). This CDR3 is 15 amino acids long. With 5 bases removed from V and 7 bases from J, the gap between germline ends came to 18 bases. The CDR3 protein is CASSLDGLSGNEQFF. The CDR3 DNA follows: TGTGCCAGCAGCCTTGACGGCCTTTCGGGTAATGAGCAGTTCTTC.

The chain recombines TRBV20-1 with TRBJ2-3; 8 nucleotides agree with TRBD2. V lost 4 bases to trimming and J lost 3 bases; unmatched junction nucleotides: 6. Germline V gene data show CDR1 as DFQATT and CDR2 as SNEGSKA (reference sequence). The CDR3 has 14 amino acids. CDR3 amino acids: CSAISTSGTDTQYF. CDR3 in DNA: TGCAGTGCTATCTCCACTAGCGGAACAGATACGCAGTATTTT.

The count of this clonotype is one. V and J are TRBV27 and TRBJ2-1; D is unresolved. The CDR3 runs 13 residues. Germline V gives CDR1 MNHEY, CDR2 SMNVEV (reference sequence). With 8 bases removed from V and 5 bases from J, the gap between germline ends came to 13 bases. For the CDR3, the DNA is TGTGCCAGCCGGTCTGGGTTCGACAATGAGCAGTTCTTC. Translated, it gives CASRSGFDNEQFF.

In its sample, this clonotype was seen a few times. The genes are TRBV20-1 and TRBJ2-1; 11 nucleotides line up with TRBD2. The CDR3 spans 14 residues. Per germline, CDR1 DFQATT and CDR2 SNEGSKA (reference sequence). V shed 1 base, J shed 8 bases, and the junction held 4 bases outside the gene matches. The CDR3 loop reads CSARVAGGLDEQFF. CDR3 bases: TGCAGTGCTAGAGTAGCGGGAGGGTTGGATGAGCAGTTCTTC.

This clonotype was observed a single time. The genes are TRBV6-5 and TRBJ2-1, with 11 bases aligning to TRBD2. With V trimmed by 4 bases and J by 9 bases, 11 bases remained unmatched. Germline CDR1 MNHEY, CDR2 SVGAGI. This CDR3 is built from 16 residues. CDR3 DNA: TGTGCCAGCAGTTCCTTCCCTAGCGGGGGGCTGGGTGAGCAGTTCTTC. It encodes CASSSFPSGGLGEQFF.

This clonotype was counted a few times. The V call is TRBV25-1, the J call TRBJ2-7; 8 positions agree with TRBD1. Germline V CDR1 and CDR2: MGHDK, SYGVNS. Trimming cost V 8 bases and J 3 bases; bases outside gene matches: 12. This CDR3 is built from 15 residues. The CDR3, as DNA: TGTGCCAGCTCAGCCGGAAACAGGGGGGACTACGAGCAGTACTTC. It translates to CASSAGNRGDYEQYF.

The J gene is TRBJ2-2, the V gene TRBV24-1; 10 positions agree with TRBD1. This CDR3 region has 16 residues. Germline values: CDR1 KGHDR, CDR2 SFDVKD. The ends lost 0 bases at V and 3 bases at J; junction bases unmatched: 0. Written as DNA, the CDR3 is TGTGCCACCAGTGATTTGGGACAGGGGGACACCGGGGAGCTGTTTTTT. Its translation: CATSDLGQGDTGELFF.

V gene TRBV6-2 or TRBV6-3 combines with J gene TRBJ2-3; maybe TRBD2 (6 bases). The CDR3 is 15 residues long. With 6 bases removed from V and 0 bases from J, the gap between germline ends came to 13 bases. From germline, CDR1 is MNHEY and CDR2 SVGEGT. CDR3 amino acids: CASRNGGPSTDTQYF. DNA for the CDR3: TGTGCCAGCAGAAACGGAGGGCCTAGCACAGATACGCAGTATTTT.

This clonotype was counted between two and nine times. This chain uses TRBV7-8 with TRBJ1-2, with TRBD1 identical over 7 bases. In germline, CDR1 is SGHVS, CDR2 FQNEAQ. The CDR3 is made up of 15 amino acids. V lost 2 bases, J lost 0 bases, and 3 bases stayed unmatched. In nucleotides, the CDR3 is TGTGCCAGCAGCTTAAGGGACAGTTCTAACTATGGCTACACCTTC. This encodes CASSLRDSSNYGYTF. Drawing the rest from reference TRBV7-8 and TRBJ1-2, the complete variable domain is GAGVSQSPRYKVAKRGQDVALRCDPISGHVSLFWYQQALGQGPEFLTYFQNEAQLDKSGLPSDRFFAERPEGSVSTLKIQRTQQEDSAVYLCASSLRDSSNYGYTFGSGTRLTVV.

The CDR3 region has the DNA TGTGCCAGCAGTTACAGGGGCGTAGGGGAAAAACTGTTTTTT. Translation gives CASSYRGVGEKLFF. The rearrangement links TRBV6-5 to TRBJ1-4, with D possibly being TRBD1 (5 bases). The CDR3 sequence is 14 residues long. In germline, CDR1 is MNHEY, CDR2 SVGAGI. Trimming took 2 bases from V and 8 from J, leaving 12 bases between them.

The gene calls are TRBV7-3 and TRBJ2-5; D is possibly TRBD1 (5 bases). The CDR3 consists of 15 residues. Trimming pared 0 bases from V and 0 bases from J, leaving 8 bases between. CDR1 is SGHTA, CDR2 FQGTGA, per germline. The CDR3 region has the DNA TGTGCCAGCAGCTTAACTCAGGGTCACCAAGAGACCCAGTACTTC. The encoded protein is CASSLTQGHQETQYF.

By sample fraction, this clonotype is medium-sized. This rearrangement joins TRBV12-3 or TRBV12-4 to TRBJ2-2; perhaps D is TRBD1 or TRBD2 (5 bases each). V lost 6 bases and J 1 base, leaving 15 bases between the germline ends. The length of the CDR3 is 16 residues. DNA of the CDR3: TGTGCCAGCAGGATATCGGGAAGGGGGAACACCGGGGAGCTGTTTTTT. It specifies CASRISGRGNTGELFF.

The rearrangement uses TRBV6-2 or TRBV6-3 and TRBJ2-7; TRBD2 agrees at 7 bases. The germline CDR1 and CDR2 sequences are MNHEY and SVGEGT. The CDR3 has 14 residues. V was pared by 7 bases and J by 2 bases, with 8 bases of the junction left unmatched. As DNA, the CDR3 is TGTGCCAGCACCTCCTCGGGGGGAACCTACGAGCAGTACTTC. This sequence encodes CASTSSGGTYEQYF.

The sample holds a few counts of this clonotype. CDR3 loop: CASRDITGETQYF. CDR3 bases: TGTGCCAGCAGGGACATAACGGGAGAGACCCAGTACTTC. This chain joins TRBV6-1 and TRBJ2-5; maybe TRBD1 (5 bases). The CDR3 contains 13 residues. V was trimmed by 6 bases and J by 4 bases, leaving 12 bases between them. Germline V lookup: CDR1 MNHNS, CDR2 SASEGT.

In nucleotides, the CDR3 is TGTGCCAGCAGCTCCAGGCGCAATCAGCCCCAGCATTTT. Amino acids: CASSSRRNQPQHF. This chain joins TRBV28 and TRBJ1-5; D remains ambiguous. The CDR3 covers 13 residues. Germline loops: CDR1 MDHEN, CDR2 SYDVKM. With 6 bases removed from V and 2 bases from J, the gap between germline ends came to 8 bases.

The genes are TRBV7-9 and TRBJ2-7; D gene unclear. The germline V gene has CDR1 SEHNR and CDR2 FQNEAQ (reference sequence). V was shortened by 4 bases and J by 0 bases, with 13 bases between the two germline ends. This CDR3 comprises 15 residues. This chain's CDR3 is CASSSVGAASYEQYF. Written as DNA, the CDR3 is TGTGCCAGCAGCTCTGTGGGCGCAGCCTCCTACGAGCAGTACTTC.

This clonotype was recorded a few times. The chain combines TRBV6-1 with TRBJ2-7; D perhaps matches TRBD1 (6 bases). The CDR3 covers 15 residues. V shed 7 bases and J shed 3 bases, with 19 bases lying between them. CDR1 is MNHNS and CDR2 is SASEGT in the germline V gene. This CDR3 reads CASIIQGRHGYEQYF. CDR3 coding DNA: TGTGCCAGCATTATCCAGGGGAGACACGGCTACGAGCAGTACTTC.

The chain links TRBV5-1 to TRBJ2-5; 12 bases agree with TRBD2. This CDR3 has 14 residues. CDR1 SGHRS and CDR2 YFSETQ come from the germline V gene. The V segment lost 2 bases and the J segment 5 bases; nucleotides outside the gene matches: 1. In DNA, the CDR3 is TGCGCCAGCAGCTTAACTAGCGGGAGGGAGACCCAGTACTTC. Encoded protein: CASSLTSGRETQYF.

The J gene is TRBJ2-3, the V gene TRBV7-2, with D maybe TRBD1 (6 bases). Germline V lookup: CDR1 SGHTA, CDR2 FQGNSA. The V gene lost 1 base and the J gene lost 1 base, with 12 bases spanning the gap. There are 16 residues in the CDR3. The CDR3 DNA reads TGTGCCAGCAGCTTAGTTGGGGCAGGGGGCACAGATACGCAGTATTTT. This encodes CASSLVGAGGTDTQYF.

The J gene is TRBJ2-1, the V gene TRBV7-3; TRBD2 agrees at 13 bases. Germline lookup yields CDR1 SGHTA and CDR2 FQGTGA. With V trimmed by 6 bases and J by 4 bases, 6 bases remained unmatched. The CDR3 is 16 residues long. DNA for the CDR3: TGTGCCAGCAGGGACGGGACTAGCGGGACATACAATGAGCAGTTCTTC. Translation: CASRDGTSGTYNEQFF.

The chain recombines TRBV28 with TRBJ2-3; the match to TRBD2 covers 11 bases. Germline V lookup: CDR1 MDHEN, CDR2 SYDVKM. Trimming removed 4 bases from V and 6 bases from J; junction bases left unmatched: 12. CDR3 size: 17 residues. CDR3 sequence reads: CASSSPGLADLTDTQYF. CDR3 bases: TGTGCCAGCAGTTCACCGGGACTAGCGGATCTGACGGATACGCAGTATTTT.